This TCR beta chain was found in a study of cytomegalovirus exposure and HLA in healthy donors. Study-level results: Researchers reported in a later analysis that common viral pathogens appeared linked to several top clusters. The records held CMV serostatus as the only immune exposure information.

On this clone: Its antigen is unknown.

Looked up from germline, CDR1 is SGHVS and CDR2 is FQNEAQ. The CDR3 consists of 16 residues. Unmatched junction bases numbered 6, after V lost 3 bases and J lost 1 base. 60 Vbeta and 13 Jbeta primers were used in PCR. Data came from immunoSEQ multiplex PCR; TCRdb stores just in-frame clones and leaves some out. The sample consists of 100,000 to 150,000 clones, approximately 17% of them appearing once. The gene calls are TRBV7-8 and TRBJ2-5; 9 bases are shared with TRBD2. The material sequenced was PBMCs. The clonotype comes from a female donor in good health and CMV-seropositive. DNA of the CDR3: TGTGCCAGCAGCTTTAACCAGCGGGGGGTCCAAGAGACCCAGTACTTC. Its translation: CASSFNQRGVQETQYF. The full variable domain, in which reference TRBV7-8 and TRBJ2-5 provide the parts outside the CDR3, is GAGVSQSPRYKVAKRGQDVALRCDPISGHVSLFWYQQALGQGPEFLTYFQNEAQLDKSGLPSDRFFAERPEGSVSTLKIQRTQQEDSAVYLCASSFNQRGVQETQYFGPGTRLLVL.